This passage covers 25 T cell receptor beta chains from one sample sequenced in a study of CXCR3-negative and CXCR3-positive naive CD8 T cells. UMI-labeled 5' RACE TRB cDNA libraries were prepared from the cells. Following a re-call of the 5' RACE reads, TCRdb has one entry per CDR3 protein and lacks DNA. Its table lists approximately 52,000 distinct CDR3 sequences. The sequenced material came from memory CD8+ T cells from blood. The receptor source for this set is a human donor in good health. Some clones in this sample may be carry-over from other donors' samples.

The chain recombines TRBV29-1 with TRBJ2-5; as DNA is missing, the TRBD1 call by TCRdb cannot be tested. The CDR3 sequence is 14 residues long. Germline V gene sequence: CDR1 SQVTM, CDR2 ANQGSEA. The CDR3 protein is CSVEDGSPGGTQYF. Together with reference TRBV29-1 and TRBJ2-5, the CDR3 gives the full variable domain: SAVISQKPSRDICQRGTSLTIQCQVDSQVTMMFWYRQQPGQSLTLIATANQGSEATYESGFVIDKFPISRPNLTFSTLTVSNMSPEDSSIYLCSVEDGSPGGTQYFGPGTRLLVL.

The chain is built from TRBV28 and TRBJ2-7. Germline CDR1 reads MDHEN; CDR2 reads SYDVKM. This CDR3 has 15 amino acids. The CDR3 here is CASSFKGGGSYEQYF.

The V gene is TRBV7-2, the J gene TRBJ2-5. Germline loops: CDR1 SGHTA, CDR2 FQGNSA. This CDR3 is 12 amino acids long. CDR3 sequence: CASSLGQETQYF.

V is TRBV28 and J is TRBJ2-1; the TRBD2 assignment by TCRdb is unverifiable without DNA. The length of the CDR3 is 16 residues. Germline loops: CDR1 MDHEN, CDR2 SYDVKM. CDR3 amino acids: CASSLPSGSSYNEQFF.

CDR3 sequence: CSPTRGVLAKNIQYF. The rearrangement uses TRBV29-1 and TRBJ2-4; TCRdb's D call of TRBD1 is untestable without DNA. Germline CDR1 and CDR2: SQVTM and ANQGSEA. This CDR3 has 15 residues.

The chain has TRBV9 and TRBJ2-2; no DNA is available, so the TRBD2 call from TCRdb remains unchecked. The CDR3 loop spans 17 amino acids. CDR1 is SGDLS and CDR2 is YYNGEE in the germline V gene. CDR3: CASSVAPALGRTGELFF.

J is TRBJ2-1 and V is TRBV7-9; the TCRdb D gene call, TRBD1, has no DNA to confirm it. Looked up from germline, CDR1 is SEHNR and CDR2 is FQNEAQ (reference sequence). This CDR3 is 12 amino acids long. This chain's CDR3 is CASSRQINEQFF.

CDR3 protein: CASSSYRASHWETQYF. The chain employs TRBV12-3 or TRBV12-4 and TRBJ2-5. The CDR3 consists of 16 residues.

The genes are TRBV20-1 and TRBJ1-6. This CDR3 comprises 16 residues. Germline CDR1 DFQATT, CDR2 SNEGSKA (reference sequence). CDR3: CSARDREQRRNSPLHF.

The CDR3 protein is CASSNGEPRYGRDAGELFF. The chain joins TRBV18 to TRBJ2-2. The V gene's germline CDR1 is KGHSH and CDR2 LQKENI. The CDR3 runs to 19 residues.

This sequence joins TRBV12-3 or TRBV12-4 and TRBJ2-1; TCRdb designates TRBD2, a call that cannot be tested without DNA. The CDR3 has 15 residues. This chain's CDR3 is CASSTSSGGAYEQFF.

This chain's CDR3 is CASSAADYNEQFF. The chain is built from TRBV9 and TRBJ2-1. Germline CDR1 SGDLS, CDR2 YYNGEE. The CDR3 is made up of 13 amino acids.

The CDR3 is CSVEWYTGELFF. The gene calls are TRBV29-1 and TRBJ2-2. Germline V gene lookup returns CDR1 SQVTM and CDR2 ANQGSEA. The CDR3 runs to 12 residues.

V gene TRBV12-3 or TRBV12-4 combines with J gene TRBJ2-7; TCRdb's D call of TRBD2 is untestable without DNA. The CDR3 covers 14 residues. The CDR3 is CASGPHRGAFEQYF.

This chain joins TRBV15 and TRBJ2-1; TCRdb names TRBD2, which stays unverified in the absence of DNA. Germline V gene lookup returns CDR1 LNHNV and CDR2 YYDKDF (reference sequence). This CDR3 has 14 residues. The CDR3 spells CATSTGGRAEEQFF. Full variable domain (outside the CDR3, taken from reference TRBV15 and TRBJ2-1): DAMVIQNPRYQVTQFGKPVTLSCSQTLNHNVMYWYQQKSSQAPKLLFHYYDKDFNNEADTPDNFQSRRPNTSFCFLDIRSPGLGDTAMYLCATSTGGRAEEQFFGPGTRLTVL.

CDR3 protein: CASSSLDGLRYYEQYF. V usage is TRBV7-9 and J usage is TRBJ2-7. In germline, CDR1 is SEHNR, CDR2 FQNEAQ (reference sequence). The CDR3 covers 16 residues.

The chain combines TRBV29-1 with TRBJ2-1. The germline V gene encodes CDR1 SQVTM and CDR2 ANQGSEA. The CDR3 runs to 13 residues. CDR3 amino acids: CSVEGRSYNEQFF.

The rearrangement uses TRBV5-1 and TRBJ2-7; TCRdb gives TRBD1 as the D gene, but with no DNA this cannot be confirmed. Germline loops: CDR1 SGHRS, CDR2 YFSETQ. This CDR3 spans 15 amino acids. This chain's CDR3 is CASSLHGGSSYEQYF. Combining the CDR3 with reference TRBV5-1 and TRBJ2-7 gives the whole variable domain KAGVTQTPRYLIKTRGQQVTLSCSPISGHRSVSWYQQTPGQGLQFLFEYFSETQRNKGNFPGRFSGRQFSNSRSEMNVSTLELGDSALYLCASSLHGGSSYEQYFGPGTRLTVT.

V is TRBV12-3 or TRBV12-4 and J is TRBJ2-1; the D call of TRBD2 rests on TCRdb alone, since no DNA is present to check it. This CDR3 has 13 residues. The CDR3 sequence: CASSWALDNEQFF.

The chain links TRBV6-5 to TRBJ1-1. Germline loops: CDR1 MNHEY, CDR2 SVGAGI. This CDR3 is 13 amino acids long. The CDR3: CASSGYVNTEAFF.

The V and J genes are TRBV29-1 and TRBJ2-2; TCRdb picks TRBD1, but there is no DNA to check that call. In germline, CDR1 is SQVTM, CDR2 ANQGSEA. The CDR3 runs 16 residues. The CDR3 protein is CSVEMGDRGSAGELFF.

This chain connects TRBV7-8 to TRBJ1-2; TCRdb's assignment of TRBD1 cannot be checked, as there is no DNA. Germline loops: CDR1 SGHVS, CDR2 FQNEAQ. This CDR3 comprises 13 residues. CDR3 amino acids: CASSLGGADGYTF.

The V and J genes are TRBV7-8 and TRBJ2-1; TCRdb's assignment of TRBD2 cannot be checked, as there is no DNA. Germline V CDR1 and CDR2: SGHVS, FQNEAQ. CDR3 length equals 16 residues. CDR3 residues: CASSLEGTSVYNEQFF.

J is TRBJ2-5 and V is TRBV2; the D call from TCRdb, TRBD2, cannot be confirmed without DNA. CDR3 length equals 15 residues. Germline V lookup: CDR1 SNHLY, CDR2 FYNNEI. This CDR3 is CASSEYGGPQETQYF. The complete variable domain, with remaining parts taken from reference TRBV2 and TRBJ2-5, reads EPEVTQTPSHQVTQMGQEVILRCVPISNHLYFYWYRQILGQKVEFLVSFYNNEISEKSEIFDDQFSVERPDGSNFTLKIRSTKLEDSAMYFCASSEYGGPQETQYFGPGTRLLVL.

The V gene is TRBV30, the J gene TRBJ2-3. The CDR3 spans 13 residues. Germline CDR1 reads GTSNPN; CDR2 reads SVGIG (reference sequence). The CDR3 loop reads CAWSVARPDTQYF. The whole variable domain, remainder taken from reference TRBV30 and TRBJ2-3, is SQTIHQWPATLVQPVGSPLSLECTVEGTSNPNLYWYRQAAGRGLQLLFYSVGIGQISSEVPQNLSASRPQDRQFILSSKKLLLSDSGFYLCAWSVARPDTQYFGPGTRLTVL.